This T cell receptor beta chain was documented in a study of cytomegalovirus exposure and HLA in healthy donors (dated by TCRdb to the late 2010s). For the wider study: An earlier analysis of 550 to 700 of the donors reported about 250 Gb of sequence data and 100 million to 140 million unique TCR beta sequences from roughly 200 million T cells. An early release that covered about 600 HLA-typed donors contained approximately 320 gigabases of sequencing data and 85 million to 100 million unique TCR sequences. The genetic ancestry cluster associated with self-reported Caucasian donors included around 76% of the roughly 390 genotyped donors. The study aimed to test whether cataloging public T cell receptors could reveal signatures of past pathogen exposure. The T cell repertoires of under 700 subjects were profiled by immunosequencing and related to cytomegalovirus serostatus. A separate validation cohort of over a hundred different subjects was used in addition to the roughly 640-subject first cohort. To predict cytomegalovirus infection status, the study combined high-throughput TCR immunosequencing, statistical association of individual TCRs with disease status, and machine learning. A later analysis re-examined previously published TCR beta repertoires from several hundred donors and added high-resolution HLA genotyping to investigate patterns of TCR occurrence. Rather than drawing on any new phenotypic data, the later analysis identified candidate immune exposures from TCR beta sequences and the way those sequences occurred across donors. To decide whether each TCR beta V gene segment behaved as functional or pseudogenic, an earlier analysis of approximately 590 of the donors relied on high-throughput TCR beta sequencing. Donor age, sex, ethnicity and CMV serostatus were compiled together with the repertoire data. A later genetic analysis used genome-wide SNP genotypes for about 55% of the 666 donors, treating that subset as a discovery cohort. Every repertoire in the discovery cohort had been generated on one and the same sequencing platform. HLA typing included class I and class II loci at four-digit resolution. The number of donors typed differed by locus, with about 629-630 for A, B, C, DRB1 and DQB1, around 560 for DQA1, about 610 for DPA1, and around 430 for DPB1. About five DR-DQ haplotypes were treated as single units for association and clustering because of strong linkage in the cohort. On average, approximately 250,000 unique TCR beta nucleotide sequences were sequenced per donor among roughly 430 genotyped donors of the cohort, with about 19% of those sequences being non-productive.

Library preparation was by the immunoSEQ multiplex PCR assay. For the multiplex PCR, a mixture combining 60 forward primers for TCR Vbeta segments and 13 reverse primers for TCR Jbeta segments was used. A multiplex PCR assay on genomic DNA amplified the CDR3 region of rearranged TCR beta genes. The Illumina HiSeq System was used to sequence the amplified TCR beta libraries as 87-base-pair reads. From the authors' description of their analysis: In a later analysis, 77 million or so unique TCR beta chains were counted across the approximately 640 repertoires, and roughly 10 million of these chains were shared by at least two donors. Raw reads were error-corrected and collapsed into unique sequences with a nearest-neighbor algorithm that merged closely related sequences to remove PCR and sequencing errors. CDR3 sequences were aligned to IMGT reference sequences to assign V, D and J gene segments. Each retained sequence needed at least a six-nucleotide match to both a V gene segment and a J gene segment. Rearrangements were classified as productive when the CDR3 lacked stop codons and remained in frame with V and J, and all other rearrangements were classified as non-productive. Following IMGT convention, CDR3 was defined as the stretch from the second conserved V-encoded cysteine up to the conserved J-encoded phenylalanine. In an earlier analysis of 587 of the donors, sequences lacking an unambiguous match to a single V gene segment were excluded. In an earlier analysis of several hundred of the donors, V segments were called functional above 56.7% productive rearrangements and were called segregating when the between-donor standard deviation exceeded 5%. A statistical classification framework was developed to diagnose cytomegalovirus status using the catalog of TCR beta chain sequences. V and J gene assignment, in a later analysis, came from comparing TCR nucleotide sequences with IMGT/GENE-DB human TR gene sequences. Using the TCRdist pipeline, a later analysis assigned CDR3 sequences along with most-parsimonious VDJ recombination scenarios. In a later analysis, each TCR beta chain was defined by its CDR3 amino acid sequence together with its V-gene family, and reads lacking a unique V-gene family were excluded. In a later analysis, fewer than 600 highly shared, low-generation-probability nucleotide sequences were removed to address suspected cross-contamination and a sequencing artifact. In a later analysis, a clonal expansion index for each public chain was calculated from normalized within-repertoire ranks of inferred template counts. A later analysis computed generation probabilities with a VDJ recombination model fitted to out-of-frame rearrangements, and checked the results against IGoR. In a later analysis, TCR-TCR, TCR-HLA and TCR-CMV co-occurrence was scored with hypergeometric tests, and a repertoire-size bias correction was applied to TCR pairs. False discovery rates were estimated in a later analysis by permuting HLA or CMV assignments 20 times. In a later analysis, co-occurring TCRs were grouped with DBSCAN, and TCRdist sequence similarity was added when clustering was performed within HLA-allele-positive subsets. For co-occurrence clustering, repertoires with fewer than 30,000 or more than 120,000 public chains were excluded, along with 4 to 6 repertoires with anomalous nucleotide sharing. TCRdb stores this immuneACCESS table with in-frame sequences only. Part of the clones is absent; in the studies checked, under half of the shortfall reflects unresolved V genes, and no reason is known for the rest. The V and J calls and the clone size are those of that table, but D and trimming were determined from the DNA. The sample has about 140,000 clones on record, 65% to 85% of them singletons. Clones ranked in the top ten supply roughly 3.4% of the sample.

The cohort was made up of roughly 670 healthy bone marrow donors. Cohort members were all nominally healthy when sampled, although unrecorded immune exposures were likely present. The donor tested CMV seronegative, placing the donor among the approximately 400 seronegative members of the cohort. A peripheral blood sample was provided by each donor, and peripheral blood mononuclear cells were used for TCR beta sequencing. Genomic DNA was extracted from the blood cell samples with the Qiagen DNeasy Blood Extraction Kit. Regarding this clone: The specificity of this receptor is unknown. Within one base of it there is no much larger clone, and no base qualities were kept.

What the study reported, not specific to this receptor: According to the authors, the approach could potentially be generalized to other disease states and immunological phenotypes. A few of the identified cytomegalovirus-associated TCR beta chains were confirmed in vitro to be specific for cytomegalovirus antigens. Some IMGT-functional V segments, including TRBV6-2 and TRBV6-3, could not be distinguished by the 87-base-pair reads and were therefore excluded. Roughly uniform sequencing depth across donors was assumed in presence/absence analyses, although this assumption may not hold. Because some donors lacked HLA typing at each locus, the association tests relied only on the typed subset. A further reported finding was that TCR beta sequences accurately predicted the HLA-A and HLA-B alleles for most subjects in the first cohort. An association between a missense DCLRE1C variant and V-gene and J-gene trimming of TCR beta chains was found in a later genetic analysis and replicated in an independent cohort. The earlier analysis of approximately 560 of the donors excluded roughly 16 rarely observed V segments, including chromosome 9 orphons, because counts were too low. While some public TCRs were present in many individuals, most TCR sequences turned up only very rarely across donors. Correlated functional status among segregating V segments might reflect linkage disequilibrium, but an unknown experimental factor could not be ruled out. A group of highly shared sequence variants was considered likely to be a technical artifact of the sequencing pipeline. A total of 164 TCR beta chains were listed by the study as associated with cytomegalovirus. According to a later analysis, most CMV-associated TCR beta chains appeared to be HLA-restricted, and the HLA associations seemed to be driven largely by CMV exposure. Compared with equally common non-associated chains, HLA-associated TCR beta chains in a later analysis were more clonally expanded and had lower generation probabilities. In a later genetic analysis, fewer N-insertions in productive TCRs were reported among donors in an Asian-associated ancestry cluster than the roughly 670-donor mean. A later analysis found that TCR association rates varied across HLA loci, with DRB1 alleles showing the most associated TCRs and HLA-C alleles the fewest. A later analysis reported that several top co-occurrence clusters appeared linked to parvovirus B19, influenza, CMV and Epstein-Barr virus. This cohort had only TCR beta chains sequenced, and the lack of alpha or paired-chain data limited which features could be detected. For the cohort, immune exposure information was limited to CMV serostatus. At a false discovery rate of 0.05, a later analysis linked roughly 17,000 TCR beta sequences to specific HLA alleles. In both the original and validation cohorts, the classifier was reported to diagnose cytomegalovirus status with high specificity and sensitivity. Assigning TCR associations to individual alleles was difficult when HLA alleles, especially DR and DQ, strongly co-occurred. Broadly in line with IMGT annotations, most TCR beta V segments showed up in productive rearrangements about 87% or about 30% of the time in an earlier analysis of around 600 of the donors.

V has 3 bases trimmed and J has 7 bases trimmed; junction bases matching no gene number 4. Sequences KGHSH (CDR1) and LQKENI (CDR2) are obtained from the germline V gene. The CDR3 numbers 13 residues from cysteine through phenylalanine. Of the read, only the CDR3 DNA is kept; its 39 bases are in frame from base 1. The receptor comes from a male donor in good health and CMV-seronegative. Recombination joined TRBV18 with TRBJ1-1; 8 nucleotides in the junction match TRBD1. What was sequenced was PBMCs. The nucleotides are TGTGCCAGCTCACCCAAGGACAGGGATGAAGCTTTCTTT. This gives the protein CASSPKDRDEAFF.